This TCR beta chain was obtained from a study of blood T cells in healthy people across ages. Together with a sample-barcoded 5' primer, a J-beta primer mix was included in a second PCR lasting about 7 to 12 cycles. TCRdb re-called the 5' RACE reads with MiXCR, one entry per CDR3 protein. The sample includes 750,000 to 950,000 distinct CDR3 sequences, under 35% of them seen just once. Germline V gene data show CDR1 as DFQATT and CDR2 as SNEGSKA (reference sequence). The CDR3 covers 13 residues. The J segment lost 6 bases and the V segment lost 2 bases, leaving 5 bases of the junction unmatched. This clonotype was found a few times. Its antigen remains unknown. General study results and limits: There was no known CMV status for donors, so expanded clonotype changes were possibly confounded.

These same data were also listed under a study on T cells of mothers and their children. That work adds: Researchers put all of the extracted RNA into cDNA synthesis, using roughly 1.5 ug per 15 ul. Slightly, though not significantly, more overlap was seen in related than in unrelated mother-child pairs.

Sequences were obtained from blood. The chain couples TRBV20-1 to TRBJ1-2; 8 nucleotides line up with TRBD1. This sequence was found in a woman aged 35 to 49 in good health. CDR3 in DNA: TGCAGTGCTAGACCTACAGGGGGAGATGGCTACACCTTC. Encoded protein: CSARPTGGDGYTF.